Below are 11 T cell receptor beta chains sequenced from a single sample in a study of control samples from healthy donors and cancer patients. Method: immunoSEQ multiplex PCR; TCRdb's copy keeps in-frame clones and lacks some. Of approximately 100,000 clones detected, around 90% appear once; the ten largest clones hold 13% to 15%. The sequencing input was blood. All receptors come from a man aged 30 to 39 in good health.

On this clone: Other DNA sequences from this sample encode an identical CDR3 as well. The chain uses TRBV19 and TRBJ2-7; D not certain. V lost 3 bases and J 0 bases, leaving 9 bases between the germline ends. This CDR3 comprises 14 residues. The germline CDR1 and CDR2 sequences are LNHDA and SQIVND (reference sequence). The CDR3, as DNA: TGTGCCAGTAGTATTGGCGGTAGCTCCTACGAGCAGTACTTC. It codes for CASSIGGSSYEQYF.

This clone was seen only a few times. The V gene is TRBV5-1, the J gene TRBJ1-2, with D perhaps matching TRBD1 (5 bases). The CDR3 is 17 residues long. Germline V gene sequence: CDR1 SGHRS, CDR2 YFSETQ. The V end was cut by 0 bases, the J end by 0 bases, with 15 bases between. The CDR3 here is CASSLAVAGAANYGYTF. The CDR3, as DNA: TGCGCCAGCAGCTTGGCCGTGGCCGGGGCAGCTAACTATGGCTACACCTTC.

The J gene is TRBJ2-1, the V gene TRBV3-1 (or the pseudogene TRBV3-2); D is unclear. Looked up from germline, CDR1 is LGHDT and CDR2 is YNNKEL (reference sequence). Trimming took 0 bases from V and 4 from J, leaving 10 bases between them. The CDR3 covers 15 residues. CDR3 residues: CASSQDSALYNEQFF. The CDR3 DNA is TGTGCCAGCAGCCAAGATTCGGCGCTGTACAATGAGCAGTTCTTC.

This clone occurred once. The chain carries TRBV27 and TRBJ2-1, with D unresolved. CDR3 size: 14 residues. Germline CDR1 MNHEY, CDR2 SMNVEV (reference sequence). The ends were cut back, 2 bases at V and 5 bases at J, with 10 bases in the middle. CDR3 coding DNA: TGTGCCAGCAGTTTAATCACCCTCAACAATGAGCAGTTCTTC. Translation: CASSLITLNNEQFF.

This clone showed up many times. The rearrangement uses TRBV5-8 and TRBJ1-1; 7 bases match TRBD1. V lost 3 bases and J lost 7; bases outside the gene matches: 6. CDR1 is SGHTS, CDR2 YDEGEE, per germline. The CDR3 spans 13 residues. The CDR3 spells CASSYHRGGEAFF. The CDR3 DNA follows: TGTGCCAGCAGCTACCACAGGGGCGGTGAAGCTTTCTTT.

The chain combines TRBV6-5 with TRBJ2-2, with D perhaps matching TRBD1 or TRBD2 (6 bases each). The CDR3 length is 14 residues. The germline V gene encodes CDR1 MNHEY and CDR2 SVGAGI. The V end was cut by 6 bases, the J end by 9 bases, with 17 bases between. The CDR3 DNA sequence: TGTGCCAGCAGACCCGATTCGCGGGACAGGGAGCTGTTTTTT. It yields the protein CASRPDSRDRELFF.

The chain combines TRBV28 with TRBJ2-3, with 12 positions matching TRBD2. The CDR3 spans 21 residues. Trimming took 4 bases from V and 2 from J; bases not matched to a gene: 19. Germline assignment: CDR1 MDHEN and CDR2 SYDVKM. The CDR3 coding sequence is TGTGCCAGCAGTTACCCCTTTCCTCCTAGCGGGAGGGCCAATTTCACAGATACGCAGTATTTT. Amino acid sequence: CASSYPFPPSGRANFTDTQYF.

The chain has TRBV29-1 and TRBJ2-1; possibly TRBD2 for D (6 bases). Germline-derived CDR1 and CDR2 are SQVTM and ANQGSEA. The CDR3 has 14 amino acids. Between the trimmed V and J ends, which lost 3 bases and 5 bases, there was a span of 14 bases. DNA of the CDR3: TGCAGCGTTGAGGGCGGCGGGACGAACAATGAGCAGTTCTTC. Translation: CSVEGGGTNNEQFF.

The chain carries TRBV5-6 and TRBJ2-2, with TRBD2 matching over 7 bases. V lost 2 bases to trimming and J lost 4 bases; unmatched junction nucleotides: 5. Germline V gene lookup returns CDR1 SGHDT and CDR2 YYEEEE. The CDR3 has 15 amino acids. CDR3 coding DNA: TGTGCCAGCAGCTTCGGGGGGAGTGGCACCGGGGAGCTGTTTTTT. This sequence encodes CASSFGGSGTGELFF.

The chain combines TRBV4-3 with TRBJ2-2; the match to TRBD1 covers 10 bases. The CDR3 is made up of 16 amino acids. With 0 bases clipped from V and 4 bases from J, the junction kept 2 bases outside the gene matches. Germline V gene sequence: CDR1 LGHNA, CDR2 YSLEER. The CDR3 here is CASSQETGGLTGELFF. CDR3 DNA: TGCGCCAGCAGCCAAGAGACAGGGGGCCTCACCGGGGAGCTGTTTTTT.

V is TRBV9 and J is TRBJ2-5; D might be TRBD2 (5 bases). Germline lookup yields CDR1 SGDLS and CDR2 YYNGEE. This CDR3 contains 16 residues. V was clipped by 3 bases and J by 2 bases, with 17 bases between them. The CDR3 nucleotides are TGTGCCAGCAGCGCTTACGGGCAGACGGGACAAGAGACCCAGTACTTC. Protein product: CASSAYGQTGQETQYF.